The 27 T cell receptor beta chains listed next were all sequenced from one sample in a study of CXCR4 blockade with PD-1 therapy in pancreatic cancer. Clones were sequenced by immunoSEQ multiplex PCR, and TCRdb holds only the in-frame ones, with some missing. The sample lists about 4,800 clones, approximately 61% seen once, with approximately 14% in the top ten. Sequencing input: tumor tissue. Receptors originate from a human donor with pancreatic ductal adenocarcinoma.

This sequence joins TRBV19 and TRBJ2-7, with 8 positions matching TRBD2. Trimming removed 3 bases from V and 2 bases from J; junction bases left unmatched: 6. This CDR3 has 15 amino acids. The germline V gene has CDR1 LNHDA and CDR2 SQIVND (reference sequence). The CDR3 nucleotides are TGTGCCAGTAGTATCGGTCTAGCGGGTACCTACGAGCAGTACTTC. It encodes CASSIGLAGTYEQYF.

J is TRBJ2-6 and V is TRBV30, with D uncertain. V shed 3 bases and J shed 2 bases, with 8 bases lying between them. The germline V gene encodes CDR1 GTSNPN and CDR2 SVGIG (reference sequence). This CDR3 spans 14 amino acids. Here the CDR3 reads CAWSRHTGANVLTF. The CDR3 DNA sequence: TGTGCCTGGAGCCGACATACTGGGGCCAACGTCCTGACTTTC. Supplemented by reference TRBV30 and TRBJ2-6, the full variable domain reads SQTIHQWPATLVQPVGSPLSLECTVEGTSNPNLYWYRQAAGRGLQLLFYSVGIGQISSEVPQNLSASRPQDRQFILSSKKLLLSDSGFYLCAWSRHTGANVLTFGAGSRLTVL.

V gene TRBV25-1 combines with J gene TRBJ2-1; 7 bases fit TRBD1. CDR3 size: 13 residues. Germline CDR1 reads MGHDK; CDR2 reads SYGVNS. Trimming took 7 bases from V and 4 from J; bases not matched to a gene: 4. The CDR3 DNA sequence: TGTGCCAGCATCAAGACAGGGTACAATGAGCAGTTCTTC. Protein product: CASIKTGYNEQFF.

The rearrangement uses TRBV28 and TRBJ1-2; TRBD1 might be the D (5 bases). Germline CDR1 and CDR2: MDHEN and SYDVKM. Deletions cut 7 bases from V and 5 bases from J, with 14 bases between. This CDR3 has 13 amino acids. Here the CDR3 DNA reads TGTGCCAGCACCCGGGCAGGGCGGTATGGCTACACCTTC. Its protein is CASTRAGRYGYTF.

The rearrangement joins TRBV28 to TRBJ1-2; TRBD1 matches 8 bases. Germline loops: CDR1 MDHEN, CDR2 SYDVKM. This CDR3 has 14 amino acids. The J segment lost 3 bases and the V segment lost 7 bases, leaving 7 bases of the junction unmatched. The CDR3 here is CASTKQGGYYGYTF. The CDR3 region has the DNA TGTGCCAGCACTAAACAGGGGGGGTACTATGGCTACACCTTC.

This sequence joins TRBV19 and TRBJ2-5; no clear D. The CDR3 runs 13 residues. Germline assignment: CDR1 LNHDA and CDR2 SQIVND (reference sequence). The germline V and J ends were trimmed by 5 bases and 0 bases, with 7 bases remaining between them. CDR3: CASSGFYQETQYF. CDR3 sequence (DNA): TGTGCCAGTAGTGGTTTCTACCAAGAGACCCAGTACTTC.

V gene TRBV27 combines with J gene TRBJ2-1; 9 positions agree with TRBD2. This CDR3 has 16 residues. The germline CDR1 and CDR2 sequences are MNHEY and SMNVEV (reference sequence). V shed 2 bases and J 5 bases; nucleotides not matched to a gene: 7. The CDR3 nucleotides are TGTGCCAGCAGTTTAAGAGGCGGGAGGGTAAACAATGAGCAGTTCTTC. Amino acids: CASSLRGGRVNNEQFF.

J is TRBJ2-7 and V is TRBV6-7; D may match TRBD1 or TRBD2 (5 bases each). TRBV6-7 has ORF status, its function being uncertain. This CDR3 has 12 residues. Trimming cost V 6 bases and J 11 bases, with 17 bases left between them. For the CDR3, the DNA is TGTGCCAGCAGCCAACTAGGACTGGGGGAGTACTTC. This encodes CASSQLGLGEYF.

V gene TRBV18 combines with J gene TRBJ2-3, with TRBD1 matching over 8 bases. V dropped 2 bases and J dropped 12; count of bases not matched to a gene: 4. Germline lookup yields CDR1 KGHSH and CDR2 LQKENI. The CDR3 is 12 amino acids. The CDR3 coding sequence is TGTGCCAGCTCACCAGGACAGGGTTCACAGTATTTT. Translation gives CASSPGQGSQYF.

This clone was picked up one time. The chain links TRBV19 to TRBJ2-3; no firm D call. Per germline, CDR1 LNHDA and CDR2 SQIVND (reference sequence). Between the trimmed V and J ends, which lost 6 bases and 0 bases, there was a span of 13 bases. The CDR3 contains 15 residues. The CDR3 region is CASRNGGPSTDTQYF. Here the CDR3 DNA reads TGTGCCAGTAGGAATGGTGGGCCTAGCACAGATACGCAGTATTTT.

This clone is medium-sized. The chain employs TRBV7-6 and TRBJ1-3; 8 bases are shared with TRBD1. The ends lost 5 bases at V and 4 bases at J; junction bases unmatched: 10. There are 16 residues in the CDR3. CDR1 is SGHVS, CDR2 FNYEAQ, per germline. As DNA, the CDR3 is TGTGCCAGCAGCCCTTCGGACAGGGCAGCGGGAAACACCATATATTTT. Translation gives CASSPSDRAAGNTIYF.

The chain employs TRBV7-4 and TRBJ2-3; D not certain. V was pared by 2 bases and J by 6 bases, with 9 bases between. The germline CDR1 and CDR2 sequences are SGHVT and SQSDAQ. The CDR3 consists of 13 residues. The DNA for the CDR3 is TGTGCCAGCAGCTTATTAGTGTCCGATACGCAGTATTTT. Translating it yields CASSLLVSDTQYF.

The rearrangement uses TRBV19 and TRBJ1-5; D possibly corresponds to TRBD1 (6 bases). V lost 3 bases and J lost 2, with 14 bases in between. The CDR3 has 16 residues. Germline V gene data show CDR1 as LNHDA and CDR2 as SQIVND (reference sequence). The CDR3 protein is CASSMDGGRGNQPQHF. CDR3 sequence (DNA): TGTGCCAGTAGTATGGATGGGGGGCGCGGCAATCAGCCCCAGCATTTT.

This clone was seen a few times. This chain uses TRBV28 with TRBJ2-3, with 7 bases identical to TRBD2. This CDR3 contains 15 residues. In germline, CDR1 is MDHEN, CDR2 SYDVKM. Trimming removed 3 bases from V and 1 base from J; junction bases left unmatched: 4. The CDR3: CASSLGGAGTDTQYF. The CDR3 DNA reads TGTGCCAGCAGTTTGGGAGGGGCCGGCACAGATACGCAGTATTTT. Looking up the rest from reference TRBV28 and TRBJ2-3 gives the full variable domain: DVKVTQSSRYLVKRTGEKVFLECVQDMDHENMFWYRQDPGLGLRLIYFSYDVKMKEKGDIPEGYSVSREKKERFSLILESASTNQTSMYLCASSLGGAGTDTQYFGPGTRLTVL.

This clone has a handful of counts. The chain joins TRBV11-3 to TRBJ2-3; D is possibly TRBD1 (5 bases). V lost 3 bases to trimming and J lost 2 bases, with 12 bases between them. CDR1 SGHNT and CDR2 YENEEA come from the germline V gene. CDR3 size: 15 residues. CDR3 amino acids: CASSLTASITDTQYF. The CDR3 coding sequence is TGTGCCAGCAGCTTGACAGCGAGCATCACAGATACGCAGTATTTT.

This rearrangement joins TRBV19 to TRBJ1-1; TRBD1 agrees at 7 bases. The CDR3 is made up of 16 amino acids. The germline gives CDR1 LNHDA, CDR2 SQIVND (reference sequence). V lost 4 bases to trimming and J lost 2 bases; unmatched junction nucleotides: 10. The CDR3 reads CASSTGPGGLNTEAFF. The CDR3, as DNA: TGTGCCAGTAGTACCGGCCCAGGGGGGTTAAACACTGAAGCTTTCTTT. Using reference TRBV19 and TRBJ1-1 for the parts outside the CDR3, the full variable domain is DGGITQSPKYLFRKEGQNVTLSCEQNLNHDAMYWYRQDPGQGLRLIYYSQIVNDFQKGDIAEGYSVSREKKESFPLTVTSAQKNPTAFYLCASSTGPGGLNTEAFFGQGTRLTVV.

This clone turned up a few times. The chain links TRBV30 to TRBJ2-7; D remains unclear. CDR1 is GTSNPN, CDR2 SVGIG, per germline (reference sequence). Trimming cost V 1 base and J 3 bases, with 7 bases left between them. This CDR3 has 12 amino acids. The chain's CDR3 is CAWSAPGYEQYF. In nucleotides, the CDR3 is TGTGCCTGGAGTGCGCCGGGCTACGAGCAGTACTTC.

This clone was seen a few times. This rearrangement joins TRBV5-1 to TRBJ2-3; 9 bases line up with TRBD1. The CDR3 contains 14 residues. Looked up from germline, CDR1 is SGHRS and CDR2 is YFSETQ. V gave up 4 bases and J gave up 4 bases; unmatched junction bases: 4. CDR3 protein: CASSLQGAADTQYF. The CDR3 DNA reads TGCGCCAGCAGCCTACAGGGGGCAGCAGATACGCAGTATTTT.

CDR3: CASSSCGTGEMANEKLFF. The DNA for the CDR3 is TGTGCCAGCAGCTCCTGCGGGACAGGGGAGATGGCTAATGAAAAACTGTTTTTT. The rearrangement joins TRBV6-7 to TRBJ1-4, with 10 bases lining up with TRBD1. TRBV6-7 falls under the ORF class, with uncertain function. V shed 6 bases, J shed 3 bases, and the junction held 13 bases outside the gene matches. This CDR3 has 18 residues.

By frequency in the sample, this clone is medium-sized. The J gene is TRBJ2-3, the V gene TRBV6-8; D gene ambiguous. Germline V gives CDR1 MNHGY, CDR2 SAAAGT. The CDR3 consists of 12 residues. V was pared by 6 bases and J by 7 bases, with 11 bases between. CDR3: CASRLQQNTQYF. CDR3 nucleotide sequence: TGTGCCAGCAGACTCCAGCAAAATACGCAGTATTTT.

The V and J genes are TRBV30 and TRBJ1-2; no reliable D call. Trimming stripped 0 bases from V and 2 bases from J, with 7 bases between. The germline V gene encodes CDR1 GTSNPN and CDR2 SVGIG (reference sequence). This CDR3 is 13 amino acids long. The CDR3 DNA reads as TGTGCCTGGAGTGTAAGTTCAAACTATGGCTACACCTTC. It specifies CAWSVSSNYGYTF.

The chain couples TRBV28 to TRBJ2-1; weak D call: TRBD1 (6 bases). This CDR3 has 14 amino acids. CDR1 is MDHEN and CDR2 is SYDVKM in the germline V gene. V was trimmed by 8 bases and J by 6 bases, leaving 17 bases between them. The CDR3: CASRPGGATNEQFF. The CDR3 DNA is TGTGCCAGCCGGCCTGGGGGCGCGACCAATGAGCAGTTCTTC.

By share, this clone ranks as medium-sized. The CDR3 DNA reads TGTGCCAGCAGCCCCTCGGGCCCGAACACTGAAGCTTTCTTT. Translated, it gives CASSPSGPNTEAFF. The chain couples TRBV6-8 to TRBJ1-1; D is ambiguous. The length of the CDR3 is 14 residues. Trimming pared 6 bases from V and 1 base from J, leaving 12 bases between. Germline V gene sequence: CDR1 MNHGY, CDR2 SAAAGT.

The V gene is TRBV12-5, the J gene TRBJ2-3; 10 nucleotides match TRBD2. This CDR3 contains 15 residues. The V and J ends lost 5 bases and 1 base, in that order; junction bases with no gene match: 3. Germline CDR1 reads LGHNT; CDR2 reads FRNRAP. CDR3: CASGPGLAGTDTQYF. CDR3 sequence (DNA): TGTGCTAGTGGTCCCGGACTAGCGGGCACAGATACGCAGTATTTT.

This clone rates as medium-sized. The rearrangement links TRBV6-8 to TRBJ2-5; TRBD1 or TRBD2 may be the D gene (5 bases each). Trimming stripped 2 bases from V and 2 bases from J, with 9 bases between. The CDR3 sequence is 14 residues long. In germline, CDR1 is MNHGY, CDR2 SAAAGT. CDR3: CASSYGGEQETQYF. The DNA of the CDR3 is TGTGCCAGCAGTTACGGGGGAGAGCAAGAGACCCAGTACTTC.

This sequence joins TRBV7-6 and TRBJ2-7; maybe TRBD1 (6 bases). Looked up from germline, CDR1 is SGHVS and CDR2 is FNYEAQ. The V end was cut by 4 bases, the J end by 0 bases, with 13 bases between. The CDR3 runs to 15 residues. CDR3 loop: CASSSGQPSSYEQYF. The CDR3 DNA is TGTGCCAGCAGCTCTGGACAGCCTAGCTCCTACGAGCAGTACTTC.

The CDR3 reads CASSPYSLGEGRNEQFF. In nucleotides, the CDR3 is TGCGCCAGCAGCCCCTATTCGTTGGGGGAGGGCCGGAATGAGCAGTTCTTC. The chain employs TRBV5-1 and TRBJ2-1; 7 nucleotides match TRBD2. Germline CDR1 reads SGHRS; CDR2 reads YFSETQ. The CDR3 loop spans 17 amino acids. The trim removed 4 bases at V and 7 bases at J, leaving 17 bases unmatched.